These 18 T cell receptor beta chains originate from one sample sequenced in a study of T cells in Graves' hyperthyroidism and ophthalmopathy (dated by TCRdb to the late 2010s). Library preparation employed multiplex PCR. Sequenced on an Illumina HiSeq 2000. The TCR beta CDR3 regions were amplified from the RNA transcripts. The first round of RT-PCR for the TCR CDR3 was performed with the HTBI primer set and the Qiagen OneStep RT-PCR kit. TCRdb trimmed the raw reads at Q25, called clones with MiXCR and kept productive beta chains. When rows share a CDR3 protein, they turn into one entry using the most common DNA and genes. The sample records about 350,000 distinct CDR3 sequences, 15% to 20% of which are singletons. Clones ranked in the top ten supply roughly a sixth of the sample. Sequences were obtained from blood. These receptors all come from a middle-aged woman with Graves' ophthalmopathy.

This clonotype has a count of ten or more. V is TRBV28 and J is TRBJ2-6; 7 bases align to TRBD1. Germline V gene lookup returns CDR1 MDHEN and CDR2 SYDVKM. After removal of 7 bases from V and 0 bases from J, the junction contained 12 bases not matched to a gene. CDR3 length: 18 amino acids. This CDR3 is CASTPLTGFRSGANVLTF. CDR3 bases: TGTGCCAGCACCCCCCTGACAGGGTTCCGCTCTGGGGCCAACGTCCTGACTTTC.

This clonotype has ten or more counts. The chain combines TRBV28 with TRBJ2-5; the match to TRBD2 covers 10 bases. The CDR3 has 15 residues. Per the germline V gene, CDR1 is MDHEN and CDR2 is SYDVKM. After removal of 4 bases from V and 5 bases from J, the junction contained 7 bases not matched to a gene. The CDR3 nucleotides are TGTGCCAGCAGTTCTCTAGCGGGAGCACGGGAGACCCAGTACTTC. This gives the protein CASSSLAGARETQYF.

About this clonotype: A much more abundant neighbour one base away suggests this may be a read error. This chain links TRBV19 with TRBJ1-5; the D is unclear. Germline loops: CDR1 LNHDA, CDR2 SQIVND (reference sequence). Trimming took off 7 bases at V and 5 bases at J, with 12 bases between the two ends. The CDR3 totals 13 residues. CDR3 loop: CASTMDSDQPQHF. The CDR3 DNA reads TGTGCCAGTACCATGGACTCCGATCAGCCCCAGCATTTT.

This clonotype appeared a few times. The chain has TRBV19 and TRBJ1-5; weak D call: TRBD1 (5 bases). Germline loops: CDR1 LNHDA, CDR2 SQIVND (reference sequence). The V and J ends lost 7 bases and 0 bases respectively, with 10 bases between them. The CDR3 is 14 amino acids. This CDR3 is CASMGRTSNQPQHF. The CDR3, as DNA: TGTGCCAGTATGGGGCGGACTAGCAATCAGCCCCAGCATTTT.

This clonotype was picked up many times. Here the CDR3 reads CASTPRGGRSPNTGELFF. Here the CDR3 DNA reads TGTGCCAGCACCCCCAGGGGGGGGAGATCCCCGAACACCGGGGAGCTGTTTTTT. This chain uses TRBV27 with TRBJ2-2; tentatively, D is TRBD1 or TRBD2 (7 bases each). The CDR3 has 18 amino acids. In germline, CDR1 is MNHEY, CDR2 SMNVEV (reference sequence). V shed 7 bases and J shed 0 bases, with 21 bases lying between them.

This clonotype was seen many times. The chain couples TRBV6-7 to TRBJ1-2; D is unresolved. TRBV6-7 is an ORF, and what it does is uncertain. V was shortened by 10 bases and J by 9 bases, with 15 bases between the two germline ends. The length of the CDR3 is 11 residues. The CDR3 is CAKPGPNRYTF. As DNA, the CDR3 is TGTGCCAAACCGGGCCCCAATCGCTACACCTTC.

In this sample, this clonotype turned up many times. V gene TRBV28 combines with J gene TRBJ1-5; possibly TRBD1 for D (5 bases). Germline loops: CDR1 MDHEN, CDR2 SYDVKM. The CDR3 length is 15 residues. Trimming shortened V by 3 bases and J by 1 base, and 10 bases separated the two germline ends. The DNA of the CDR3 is TGTGCCAGCAGTTTCTGGGGGGAAAGCAATCAGCCCCAGCATTTT. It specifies CASSFWGESNQPQHF.

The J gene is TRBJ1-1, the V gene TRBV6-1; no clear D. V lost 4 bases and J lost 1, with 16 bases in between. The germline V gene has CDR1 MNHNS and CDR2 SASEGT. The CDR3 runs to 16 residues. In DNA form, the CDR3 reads TGTGCCAGCAGTGCAGCTATGGTGACACCGAACACTGAAGCTTTCTTT. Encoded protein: CASSAAMVTPNTEAFF.

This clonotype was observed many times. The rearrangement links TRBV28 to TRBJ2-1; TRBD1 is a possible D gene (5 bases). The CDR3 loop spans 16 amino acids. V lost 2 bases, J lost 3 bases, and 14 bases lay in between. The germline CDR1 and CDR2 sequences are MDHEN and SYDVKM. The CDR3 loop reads CASSLPPRAGYNEQFF. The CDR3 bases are TGTGCCAGCAGTTTACCCCCCAGGGCTGGCTACAATGAGCAGTTCTTC. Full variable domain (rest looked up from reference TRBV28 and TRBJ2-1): DVKVTQSSRYLVKRTGEKVFLECVQDMDHENMFWYRQDPGLGLRLIYFSYDVKMKEKGDIPEGYSVSREKKERFSLILESASTNQTSMYLCASSLPPRAGYNEQFFGPGTRLTVL.

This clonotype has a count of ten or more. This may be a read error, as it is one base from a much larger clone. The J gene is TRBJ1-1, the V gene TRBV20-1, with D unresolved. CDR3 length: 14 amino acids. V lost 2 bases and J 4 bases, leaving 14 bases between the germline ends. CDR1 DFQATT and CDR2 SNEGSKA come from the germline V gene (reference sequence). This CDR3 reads CSARNSEGSTEAFF. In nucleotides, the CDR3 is TGCAGTGCTAGAAACTCTGAAGGGTCCACTGAAGCTTTCTTT.

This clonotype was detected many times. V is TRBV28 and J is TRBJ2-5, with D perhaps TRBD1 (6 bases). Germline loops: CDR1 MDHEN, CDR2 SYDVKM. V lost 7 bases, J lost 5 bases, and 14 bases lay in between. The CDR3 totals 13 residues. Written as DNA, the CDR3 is TGTGCCAGCAAAAAAGGGGGAGTTGAGACCCAGTACTTC. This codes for CASKKGGVETQYF.

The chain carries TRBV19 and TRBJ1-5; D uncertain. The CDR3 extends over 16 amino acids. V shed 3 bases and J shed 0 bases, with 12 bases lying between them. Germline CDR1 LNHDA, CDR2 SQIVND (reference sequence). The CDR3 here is CASSIRRAYSNQPQHF. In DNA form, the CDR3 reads TGTGCCAGTAGTATCCGGAGAGCGTATAGCAATCAGCCCCAGCATTTT. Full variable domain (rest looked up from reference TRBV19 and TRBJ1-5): DGGITQSPKYLFRKEGQNVTLSCEQNLNHDAMYWYRQDPGQGLRLIYYSQIVNDFQKGDIAEGYSVSREKKESFPLTVTSAQKNPTAFYLCASSIRRAYSNQPQHFGDGTRLSIL.

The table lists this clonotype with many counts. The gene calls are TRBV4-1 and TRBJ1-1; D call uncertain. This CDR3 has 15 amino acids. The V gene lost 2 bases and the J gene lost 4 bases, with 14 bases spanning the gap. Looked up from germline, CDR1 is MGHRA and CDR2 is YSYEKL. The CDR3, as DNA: TGCGCCAGCAGCCAACCACGACTACCTGGCACTGAAGCTTTCTTT. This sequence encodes CASSQPRLPGTEAFF.

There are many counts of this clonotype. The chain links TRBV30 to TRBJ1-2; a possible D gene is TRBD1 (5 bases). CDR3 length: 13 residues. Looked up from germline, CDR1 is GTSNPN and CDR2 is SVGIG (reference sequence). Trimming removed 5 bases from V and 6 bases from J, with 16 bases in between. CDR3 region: CAWSYSGTHGYTF. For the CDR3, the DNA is TGTGCCTGGTCATACTCCGGGACCCATGGCTACACCTTC.

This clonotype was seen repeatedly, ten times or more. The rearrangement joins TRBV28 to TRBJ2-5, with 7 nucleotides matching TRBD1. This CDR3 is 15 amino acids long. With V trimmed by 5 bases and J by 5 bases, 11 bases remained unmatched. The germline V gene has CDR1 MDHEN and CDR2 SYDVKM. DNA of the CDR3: TGTGCCAGCAGTCCCGACAGGGCTGGACGCGAGACCCAGTACTTC. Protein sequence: CASSPDRAGRETQYF.

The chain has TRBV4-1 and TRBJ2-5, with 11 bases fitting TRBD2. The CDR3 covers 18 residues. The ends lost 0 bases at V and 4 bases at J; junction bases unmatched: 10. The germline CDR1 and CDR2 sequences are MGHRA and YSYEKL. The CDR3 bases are TGCGCCAGCAGCCAAGACGTAGGAACTAGCGGGAGTTCAGAGACCCAGTACTTC. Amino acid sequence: CASSQDVGTSGSSETQYF.

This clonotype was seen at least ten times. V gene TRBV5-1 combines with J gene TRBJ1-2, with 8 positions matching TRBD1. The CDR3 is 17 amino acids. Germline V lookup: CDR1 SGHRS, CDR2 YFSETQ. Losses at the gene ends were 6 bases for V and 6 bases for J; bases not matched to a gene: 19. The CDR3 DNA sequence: TGCGCCAGCACCAGGGACGGGTCTCGCTTGGGACAGGATGGCTACACCTTC. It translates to CASTRDGSRLGQDGYTF.

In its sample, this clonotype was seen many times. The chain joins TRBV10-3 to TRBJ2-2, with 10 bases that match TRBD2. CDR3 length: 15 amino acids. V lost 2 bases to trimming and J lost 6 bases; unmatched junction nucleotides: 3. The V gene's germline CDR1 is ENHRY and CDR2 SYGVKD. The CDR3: CAISEGTSDAGELFF. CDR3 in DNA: TGTGCCATCAGTGAGGGGACTAGCGACGCCGGGGAGCTGTTTTTT.